This TCR beta chain was recorded in a study of blood T cell repertoires in COVID-19. Overall study: From T cells, B-cell-depleted T cells, or PBMCs came the material, which was cDNA or gDNA.

This clone came up a few times. The protocol was immunoSEQ multiplex PCR, while the TCRdb copy is restricted to in-frame clones and leaves out a portion. This sample has 85,000 to 120,000 clones, with around 78% found just once. The CDR3 consists of 15 residues. The germline gives CDR1 SGHTS, CDR2 YDEGEE. The V and J ends lost 4 bases and 5 bases, in that order; junction bases with no gene match: 4. Enrollment of patients from Seattle took place during active infection, with longitudinal follow-up. The sample consisted of peripheral blood. This clonotype originated in a man at least 80 years old with COVID-19, enrolled during active disease. The chain uses TRBV5-8 and TRBJ2-7; 15 bases line up with TRBD2. CDR3: CASSGLAGGWNEQYF. In nucleotides, the CDR3 is TGTGCCAGCAGCGGACTAGCGGGAGGGTGGAACGAGCAGTACTTC.